This passage covers 20 T cell receptor beta chains from one sample sequenced in a study of shared clonotypes between healthy human individuals. Repertoires were generated with immunoSEQ multiplex PCR, while TCRdb's copy carries only in-frame clones and drops some. The sample consists of some 650,000 clones, more than 95% of them appearing once. Sequencing used naive CD4+ T cells sorted from blood. Subset noted: CD45RA+ positively selected. These TCRs come from a woman between 25 and 40 years old in good health.

V and J are TRBV5-5 and TRBJ2-7, with unresolved D. Between the trimmed V and J ends, which lost 2 bases and 3 bases, there was a span of 6 bases. The CDR3 extends over 12 amino acids. Germline V gene sequence: CDR1 SGHKS, CDR2 YYEKEE (reference sequence). The CDR3 DNA follows: TGTGCCAGCAGCTTCTCAGACTACGAGCAGTACTTC. Its translation is CASSFSDYEQYF. The entire variable domain, with the rest obtained from reference TRBV5-5 and TRBJ2-7, is as follows: DAGVTQSPTHLIKTRGQQVTLRCSPISGHKSVSWYQQVLGQGPQFIFQYYEKEERGRGNFPDRFSARQFPNYSSELNVNALLLGDSALYLCASSFSDYEQYFGPGTRLTVT.

The chain uses TRBV2 and TRBJ2-5; D is unclear. The J call may not be correct, given that the DNA end is closer to TRBJ2-7. CDR1 and CDR2 from the germline V gene are SNHLY and FYNNEI. CDR3 length: 11 residues. As DNA, the CDR3 is TGTGCCAGCAGTACGCTTGTCGAGCAGTACTTC. It is translated as CASSTLVEQYF.

The V call is TRBV18, the J call TRBJ1-3; D is possibly TRBD1 (5 bases). CDR1 is KGHSH, CDR2 LQKENI, per germline. Deletions cut 3 bases from V and 0 bases from J, with 9 bases between. The CDR3 is made up of 15 amino acids. The chain's CDR3 is CASSPSDTSGNTIYF. CDR3 DNA sequence: TGTGCCAGCTCACCCTCGGACACCTCTGGAAACACCATATATTTT.

The chain uses TRBV20-1 and TRBJ2-7; D possibly matches TRBD1 or TRBD2 (5 bases each). The CDR3 spans 10 residues. CDR1 is DFQATT, CDR2 SNEGSKA, per germline (reference sequence). V gave up 3 bases and J gave up 8 bases, with 8 bases separating them. CDR3 nucleotide sequence: TGCAGTGCTAGTTGGGACCAGCAGTACTTC. It specifies CSASWDQQYF.

The chain combines TRBV7-9 with TRBJ2-1; no firm D call. The CDR3 covers 15 residues. CDR1 SEHNR and CDR2 FQNEAQ come from the germline V gene (reference sequence). The V and J ends lost 1 base and 8 bases respectively, with 15 bases between them. The CDR3 spells CASSLGVGSRDEQFF. The CDR3 DNA sequence: TGTGCCAGCAGCTTAGGAGTGGGCAGCCGGGATGAGCAGTTCTTC.

The chain joins TRBV7-2 to TRBJ2-7; a weak D match, TRBD2 (6 bases). This CDR3 has 13 amino acids. Trimming left V 6 bases short and J 3 bases short, with 12 bases between. From germline, CDR1 is SGHTA and CDR2 FQGNSA. The CDR3 nucleotides are TGTGCCAGCAGACCTCCGGGACTCTACGAGCAGTACTTC. This translates into CASRPPGLYEQYF. The complete variable domain, with remaining parts taken from reference TRBV7-2 and TRBJ2-7, reads GAGVSQSPSNKVTEKGKDVELRCDPISGHTALYWYRQSLGQGLEFLIYFQGNSAPDKSGLPSDRFSAERTGGSVSTLTIQRTQQEDSAVYLCASRPPGLYEQYFGPGTRLTVT.

V usage is TRBV7-9 and J usage is TRBJ2-5; perhaps TRBD2 as D (6 bases). V lost 4 bases and J 10 bases, leaving 13 bases between the germline ends. Germline CDR1 and CDR2: SEHNR and FQNEAQ (reference sequence). The CDR3 consists of 12 residues. In DNA, the CDR3 is TGTGCCAGCAGCTATGGGACTGGCCTCCAGTACTTC. It specifies CASSYGTGLQYF.

This clone showed up just once. This chain connects TRBV7-6 to TRBJ1-2, with no clear D. The CDR3 is made up of 18 amino acids. Trimming took 0 bases from V and 0 from J, leaving 17 bases between them. Germline V gene data show CDR1 as SGHVS and CDR2 as FNYEAQ. The CDR3 bases are TGTGCCAGCAGCTTAGCCGGACCGACCGCTGGGGCTAACTATGGCTACACCTTC. Encoded protein: CASSLAGPTAGANYGYTF.

The chain couples TRBV2 to TRBJ2-7; D perhaps matches TRBD1 (5 bases). Trimming shortened V by 4 bases and J by 3 bases, and 16 bases separated the two germline ends. The V gene's germline CDR1 is SNHLY and CDR2 FYNNEI. There are 15 residues in the CDR3. CDR3: CASSVGQGNLYEQYF. CDR3 bases: TGTGCCAGCAGTGTTGGGCAGGGAAACCTCTACGAGCAGTACTTC. Full variable domain (remainder filled in from reference TRBV2 and TRBJ2-7): EPEVTQTPSHQVTQMGQEVILRCVPISNHLYFYWYRQILGQKVEFLVSFYNNEISEKSEIFDDQFSVERPDGSNFTLKIRSTKLEDSAMYFCASSVGQGNLYEQYFGPGTRLTVT.

The CDR3 sequence is CSARQGEAFF. The DNA for the CDR3 is TGCAGTGCGCGCCAGGGCGAAGCTTTCTTT. The chain joins TRBV20-1 to TRBJ1-1, with D tentatively TRBD1 (5 bases). V lost 6 bases and J 8 bases, leaving 10 bases between the germline ends. From germline, CDR1 is DFQATT and CDR2 SNEGSKA (reference sequence). The CDR3 is 10 residues long.

Remarks on this clone: Other DNA sequences within the sample encode an identical CDR3. The gene calls are TRBV5-4 and TRBJ2-3, with D unresolved. Per germline, CDR1 SGHNT and CDR2 YYREEE (reference sequence). V shed 3 bases and J shed 2 bases, with 4 bases lying between them. This CDR3 has 12 residues. CDR3: CASSSSTDTQYF. The CDR3 coding sequence is TGTGCCAGCAGCTCGTCCACAGATACGCAGTATTTT.

This clone came up once. J is TRBJ2-7 and V is TRBV28, with 10 nucleotides matching TRBD2. The CDR3 has 17 amino acids. V trimming: 4 bases; J trimming: 1 base; junction bases outside the gene matches: 10. Per germline, CDR1 MDHEN and CDR2 SYDVKM. CDR3 residues: CASSSPKGTSESYEQYF. The CDR3 DNA reads as TGTGCCAGCAGTTCTCCTAAAGGGACTAGCGAATCCTACGAGCAGTACTTC.

V and J are TRBV7-8 and TRBJ2-5, with 8 bases that match TRBD1. The V and J ends lost 5 bases and 7 bases, in that order; junction bases with no gene match: 9. Looked up from germline, CDR1 is SGHVS and CDR2 is FQNEAQ. The CDR3 spans 14 residues. This CDR3 reads CASSPGQGRGTQYF. The CDR3 DNA is TGTGCCAGCAGCCCCGGACAGGGAAGAGGGACCCAGTACTTC.

This chain connects TRBV30 to TRBJ2-5, with D unclear. The ends were cut back, 2 bases at V and 0 bases at J, with 4 bases in the middle. The CDR3 totals 12 residues. Per germline, CDR1 GTSNPN and CDR2 SVGIG (reference sequence). CDR3 in amino acids: CAWSLYQETQYF. In nucleotides, the CDR3 is TGTGCCTGGAGTCTGTACCAAGAGACCCAGTACTTC.

V gene TRBV15 combines with J gene TRBJ1-5; 7 nucleotides agree with TRBD1. The CDR3 sequence is 15 residues long. V shed 0 bases and J 6 bases; nucleotides not matched to a gene: 5. Germline-derived CDR1 and CDR2 are LNHNV and YYDKDF (reference sequence). This chain's CDR3 is CATSRDDRVVQPQHF. In nucleotides, the CDR3 is TGTGCCACCAGCAGAGATGACAGGGTGGTTCAGCCCCAGCATTTT.

The chain has TRBV2 and TRBJ1-1; TRBD1 might be the D (5 bases). Germline CDR1 and CDR2: SNHLY and FYNNEI. The CDR3 has 12 residues. The V end was cut by 7 bases, the J end by 5 bases, with 11 bases between. Here the CDR3 reads CASNTHRTEAFF. The DNA of the CDR3 is TGTGCCAGCAATACACACAGGACTGAAGCTTTCTTT. Full variable domain (rest looked up from reference TRBV2 and TRBJ1-1): EPEVTQTPSHQVTQMGQEVILRCVPISNHLYFYWYRQILGQKVEFLVSFYNNEISEKSEIFDDQFSVERPDGSNFTLKIRSTKLEDSAMYFCASNTHRTEAFFGQGTRLTVV.

This chain links TRBV28 with TRBJ1-4, with a tentative D call TRBD1 (5 bases). The CDR3 loop spans 15 amino acids. Germline V lookup: CDR1 MDHEN, CDR2 SYDVKM. V lost 2 bases to trimming and J lost 4 bases, with 11 bases between them. CDR3 sequence (DNA): TGTGCCAGCAGTTTACCGACAGCCCTTAATGAAAAACTGTTTTTT. The encoded protein is CASSLPTALNEKLFF.

This sequence joins TRBV13 and TRBJ2-5; 11 bases match TRBD2. Matching the DNA end better, TRBJ2-7 makes the J call doubtful. Per germline, CDR1 PRHDT and CDR2 FYEKMQ (reference sequence). This CDR3 contains 18 residues. The CDR3, as DNA: TGTGCCAGCAGCGGACTGCTAGCGGGAGGTGCCCGAACCTACGAGCAGTACTTC. Translating gives CASSGLLAGGARTYEQYF.

V and J are TRBV19 and TRBJ2-1; D call uncertain. This CDR3 contains 15 residues. The germline V gene encodes CDR1 LNHDA and CDR2 SQIVND (reference sequence). Trimming shortened V by 9 bases and J by 0 bases, and 15 bases separated the two germline ends. CDR3 sequence reads: CASNMAFGSYNEQFF. Here the CDR3 DNA reads TGTGCCAGCAATATGGCATTTGGCTCCTACAATGAGCAGTTCTTC.

The chain is built from TRBV27 and TRBJ1-6, with D perhaps matching TRBD1 (5 bases). Germline lookup yields CDR1 MNHEY and CDR2 SMNVEV (reference sequence). Deletions cut 2 bases from V and 4 bases from J, with 9 bases between. The CDR3 loop spans 15 amino acids. The CDR3 loop reads CASSLGGRYNSPLHF. CDR3 DNA sequence: TGTGCCAGCAGTTTAGGGGGGAGATATAATTCACCCCTCCACTTT.